This passage covers 3 T cell receptor beta chains from one sample sequenced in a study of neurological immune-mediated disorders (dated by TCRdb to about 2019). The method behind the library was 5' RACE. For sequencing, an Illumina HiSeq 2500 was employed. TCRdb handled the public reads itself, with Q25 trimming in fastp and clone calling in MiXCR, and kept productive beta chains. Each entry merges the rows of one CDR3 protein and shows their most common DNA and genes. A total of roughly 10,000 distinct CDR3 sequences appear in this sample, approximately 22% of them only once. Roughly 13% of the sample comes from the top ten. The sample was CD8+ T cells from blood. Every receptor here comes from a woman between 40 and 50 years old with multiple sclerosis.

In its sample, this clonotype was seen many times. This rearrangement joins TRBV27 to TRBJ2-1; 7 bases fit TRBD1. The CDR3 totals 13 residues. The V gene end was trimmed by 2 bases and the J gene end by 10 bases; junction bases not matched to a gene: 5. The germline V gene encodes CDR1 MNHEY and CDR2 SMNVEV (reference sequence). The CDR3 protein is CASSLLSGGEQFF. The CDR3 bases are TGTGCCAGCAGTTTACTGTCAGGGGGAGAGCAGTTCTTC.

The V call is TRBV19, the J call TRBJ1-2; 7 bases agree with TRBD1. The V segment lost 7 bases and the J segment 7 bases; nucleotides outside the gene matches: 12. The germline gives CDR1 LNHDA, CDR2 SQIVND (reference sequence). This CDR3 contains 14 residues. CDR3 region: CASTSTGSSPGYTF. CDR3 nucleotides: TGTGCCAGTACCTCGACAGGGAGCTCCCCTGGCTACACCTTC.

V is TRBV13 and J is TRBJ2-7, with 7 bases identical to TRBD2. V was pared by 7 bases and J by 4 bases, with 10 bases of the junction left unmatched. CDR3 length equals 14 residues. Germline-derived CDR1 and CDR2 are PRHDT and FYEKMQ (reference sequence). CDR3 sequence: CASTKRLAGYEQYF. Written as DNA, the CDR3 is TGTGCCAGCACCAAAAGACTAGCAGGATACGAGCAGTACTTC. The full variable domain, completed using reference TRBV13 and TRBJ2-7, is AAGVIQSPRHLIKEKRETATLKCYPIPRHDTVYWYQQGPGQDPQFLISFYEKMQSDKGSIPDRFSAQQFSDYHSELNMSSLELGDSALYFCASTKRLAGYEQYFGPGTRLTVT.